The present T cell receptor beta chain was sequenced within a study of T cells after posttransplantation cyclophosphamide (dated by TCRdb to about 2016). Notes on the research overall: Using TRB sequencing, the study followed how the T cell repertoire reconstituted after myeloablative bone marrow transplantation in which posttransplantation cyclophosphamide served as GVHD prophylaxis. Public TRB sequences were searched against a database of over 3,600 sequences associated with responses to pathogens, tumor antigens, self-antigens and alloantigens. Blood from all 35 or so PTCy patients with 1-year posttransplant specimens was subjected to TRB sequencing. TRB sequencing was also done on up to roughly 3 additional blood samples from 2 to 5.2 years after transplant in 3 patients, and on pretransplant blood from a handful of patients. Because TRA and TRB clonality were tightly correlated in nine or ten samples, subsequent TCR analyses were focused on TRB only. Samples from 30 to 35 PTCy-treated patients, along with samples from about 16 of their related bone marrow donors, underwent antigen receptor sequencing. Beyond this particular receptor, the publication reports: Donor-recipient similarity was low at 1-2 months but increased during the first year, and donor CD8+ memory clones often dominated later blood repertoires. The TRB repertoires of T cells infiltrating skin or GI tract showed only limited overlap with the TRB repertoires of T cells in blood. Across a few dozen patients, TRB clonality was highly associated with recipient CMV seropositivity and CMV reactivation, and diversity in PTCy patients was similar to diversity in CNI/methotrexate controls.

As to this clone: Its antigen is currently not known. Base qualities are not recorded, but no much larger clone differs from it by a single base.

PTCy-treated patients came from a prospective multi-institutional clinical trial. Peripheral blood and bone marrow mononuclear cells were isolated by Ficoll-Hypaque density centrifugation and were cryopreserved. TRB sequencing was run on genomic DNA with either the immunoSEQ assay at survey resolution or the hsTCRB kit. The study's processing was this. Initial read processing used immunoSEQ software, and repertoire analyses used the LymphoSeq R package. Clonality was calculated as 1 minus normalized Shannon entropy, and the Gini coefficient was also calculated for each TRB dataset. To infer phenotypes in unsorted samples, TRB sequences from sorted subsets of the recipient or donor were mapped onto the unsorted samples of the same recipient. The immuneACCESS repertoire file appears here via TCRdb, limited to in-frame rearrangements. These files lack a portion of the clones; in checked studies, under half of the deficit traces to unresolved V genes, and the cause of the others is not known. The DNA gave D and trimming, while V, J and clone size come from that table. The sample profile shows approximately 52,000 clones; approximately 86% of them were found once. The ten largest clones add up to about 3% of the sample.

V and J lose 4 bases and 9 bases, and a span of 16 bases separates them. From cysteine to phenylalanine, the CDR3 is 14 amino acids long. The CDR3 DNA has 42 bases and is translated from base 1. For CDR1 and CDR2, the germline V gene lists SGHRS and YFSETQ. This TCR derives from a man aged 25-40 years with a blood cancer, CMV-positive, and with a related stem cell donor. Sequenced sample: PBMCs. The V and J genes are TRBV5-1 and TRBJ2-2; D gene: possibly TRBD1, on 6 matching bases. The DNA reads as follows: TGCGCCAGCAGCCTAGACAGGCCTCTCCGGGAGCTGTTTTTT. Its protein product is CASSLDRPLRELFF.